This T cell receptor gamma chain stems from a study of human gamma delta and Vdelta1 T cells. CDR3 length: 13 amino acids. Looked up from germline, CDR1 is GITISATS and CDR2 is ISYDGTV (reference sequence). The ends lost 3 bases at V and 1 base at J; junction bases unmatched: 3. Study results and caveats: Reportedly, Delta One T cells were polyclonal and broadly targeted acute myeloid leukemia.

With CATT, TCRdb re-called clones from the PCR reads. The table shows approximately 9,000 gamma-chain clones, with around 45% occurring only once. As concerns this clone: No antigen is known for it. The same CDR3 can be traced to other DNA sequences in this sample.

Sequencing was performed on Vdelta1 gamma-delta T cells from blood grown in culture (DOT cells). The clonotype originates from a human donor in good health. The chain joins TRGV9 to TRGJ1 or TRGJ2. CDR3 nucleotide sequence: TGTGCCTTGTGGGAGCAAAATTATTATAAGAAACTCTTT. It translates to CALWEQNYYKKLF.